The text below deals with one T cell receptor beta chain. Its antigen is undetermined. The germline gives CDR1 LGHNA, CDR2 YNFKEQ. Between the trimmed V and J ends, which lost 4 bases and 6 bases, there was a span of 15 bases. The CDR3 extends over 14 amino acids. Built from TCR beta cDNA, the libraries had unique molecular identifiers in them. Input amounts of about 0.95 to 11 million T cells were used. These gave about 500,000 cDNA molecules, so each molecule approximated one T cell. TCRdb passed the PCR reads through MiXCR, listing each CDR3 protein once. The repertoire holds fewer than 850,000 distinct CDR3 sequences, approximately 30% seen once, with around 0.56% in the top ten. This specimen belongs to a study of post-analysis software for immune sequencing data. Study context: Disease courses included relapsing-remitting, secondary progressive and progressive-relapsing multiple sclerosis.

Regarding the study as a whole: Relative to controls, patients had a few TRBV segments at higher frequency, with TRBV5-6, TRBV5-1 and TRBV20-1 among these. Controls had significantly higher normalized Chao1 diversity than multiple sclerosis patients.

The receptor was derived from a girl under 18 with multiple sclerosis. Material: blood. V and J are TRBV4-2 and TRBJ1-2; D is undetermined. This CDR3 is CASSRRLADHGYTF. CDR3 bases: TGTGCCAGCAGCCGCCGATTGGCCGACCATGGCTACACCTTC.